Here is one T cell receptor (beta chain) with its context. Its target is not known. This entry is derived from a study of T cells after yellow fever vaccination. Study in general: Preparation of fractions with low cell numbers was performed using SMART-Seq v4 Ultra Low Input. General study findings and limits: After the booster, about 95% of CD4 and just over 85% of CD8 primary-response clones were re-detected. Across the CD4 and CD8 compartments, a small share of clonotypes was present in both.

The CDR3 is 13 amino acids. The V and J ends lost 0 bases and 6 bases, in that order; junction bases with no gene match: 1. The germline gives CDR1 LGHNA, CDR2 YSLEER. One entry per CDR3 protein, called by TCRdb with MiXCR from the 5' RACE reads. This table has 400,000 or so distinct CDR3 sequences, about 9.9% appearing once. V and J are TRBV4-3 and TRBJ1-1, with TRBD1 identical over 7 bases. Source: PBMCs, taken on the day of the first yellow fever vaccination. The clonotype originates from a young man who received the YFV17D yellow fever vaccine. The CDR3 region has the DNA TGCGCCAGCAGCCAAGACAGGGGGGCTGAAGCTTTCTTT. Its translation: CASSQDRGAEAFF.